The 26 T cell receptor beta chains below were found in one sample sequenced in a study of post-analysis software for immune sequencing data. Findings and caveats of the study: Relative to controls, patients had several TRBV segments at higher frequency, with TRBV5-6, TRBV5-1 and TRBV20-1 among these.

Presence of unique molecular identifiers characterized the TCR beta cDNA libraries. TCRdb re-called the PCR reads with MiXCR, one entry per CDR3 protein. Of 600,000 to 700,000 distinct CDR3 sequences listed, 59% are singletons. Which antigens these TCRs recognize remains unknown. Sequenced input: blood. Every receptor here comes from a girl aged 2 to 10 with multiple sclerosis.

The chain uses TRBV5-1 and TRBJ2-1, with 8 bases identical to TRBD1. Germline CDR1 and CDR2: SGHRS and YFSETQ. V lost 4 bases, J lost 12 bases, and 3 bases stayed unmatched. The CDR3 length is 11 residues. The CDR3 nucleotides are TGCGCCAGCAGCCCCGACAGGGGGCAGTTCTTC. As protein: CASSPDRGQFF.

This clonotype was counted a few times. The J gene is TRBJ2-1, the V gene TRBV9; D may be TRBD2 (6 bases). The J call may not be correct, given that the DNA end is closer to TRBJ2-7. The V gene's germline CDR1 is SGDLS and CDR2 YYNGEE. The CDR3 has 16 amino acids. The CDR3 bases are TGTGCCAGCAGCCCTGGTGGGACTGACTCCTACAATGAGCAGTACTTC. It codes for CASSPGGTDSYNEQYF.

This clonotype appeared once. The J gene is TRBJ1-1, the V gene TRBV11-2; D is unresolved. Germline V gene lookup returns CDR1 SGHAT and CDR2 FQNNGV. V gave up 0 bases and J gave up 6 bases, with 8 bases separating them. The CDR3 loop spans 13 amino acids. In DNA, the CDR3 is TGTGCCAGCAGCTTAGATTATAGGGCTGAAGCTTTCTTT. It yields the protein CASSLDYRAEAFF.

The V gene is TRBV20-1, the J gene TRBJ1-4; 9 positions agree with TRBD1. The CDR3 spans 15 residues. The junction had 8 bases not matched to a gene; V was cut back by 4 bases and J by 5 bases. Germline V gives CDR1 DFQATT, CDR2 SNEGSKA (reference sequence). The CDR3 region is CSATMNRGLNEKLFF. The CDR3 DNA follows: TGCAGTGCTACGATGAACAGGGGGCTGAATGAAAAACTGTTTTTT.

The genes are TRBV9 and TRBJ1-1; D unresolved. Trimming removed 0 bases at V and 4 bases at J, with 10 bases between. Germline V gene lookup returns CDR1 SGDLS and CDR2 YYNGEE. The CDR3 consists of 14 residues. This CDR3 is CASSVGGVITEAFF. The CDR3 DNA is TGTGCCAGCAGCGTAGGCGGGGTAATCACTGAAGCTTTCTTT.

The chain joins TRBV20-1 to TRBJ2-1; D is possibly TRBD1 or TRBD2 (5 bases each). V was trimmed by 0 bases and J by 5 bases, leaving 14 bases between them. CDR3 size: 15 residues. The germline V gene encodes CDR1 DFQATT and CDR2 SNEGSKA (reference sequence). DNA of the CDR3: TGCAGTGCTAGAGATCTGGCAGGGAGCCACAATGAGCAGTTCTTC. Translated: CSARDLAGSHNEQFF.

J is TRBJ1-4 and V is TRBV12-3 or TRBV12-4, with D unresolved. CDR3 length: 15 amino acids. Trimming removed 3 bases at V and 7 bases at J, with 15 bases between. DNA of the CDR3: TGTGCCAGCAGTTTCAGCCCCACAGCCAGTGAAAAACTGTTTTTT. It encodes CASSFSPTASEKLFF.

Comment on this clonotype: This is likely a read error, given that the CDR3 carries no conserved phenylalanine or tryptophan at its end. Because the CDR3's place on the DNA is in doubt, the DNA is left out and the CDR3 is given as listed by TCRdb. The rearrangement links TRBV6-6 to TRBJ1-2. Germline V lookup: CDR1 MNHNY, CDR2 SVGAGI (reference sequence). The CDR3 adds up to 12 amino acids, both ends counted. The CDR3 sequence: CATQDGLYGYTC.

V and J are TRBV7-2 and TRBJ2-4; 11 positions agree with TRBD1. Germline V gene sequence: CDR1 SGHTA, CDR2 FQGNSA. This CDR3 has 16 amino acids. With 5 bases clipped from V and 7 bases from J, the junction kept 10 bases outside the gene matches. CDR3 in amino acids: CASSRDRGASGNIQYF. The CDR3 nucleotides read TGTGCCAGCAGCCGGGACAGGGGGGCCTCGGGGAACATTCAGTACTTC.

This clonotype turned up a few times. This sequence joins TRBV30 and TRBJ2-1; D may match TRBD1 or TRBD2 (5 bases each). CDR1 and CDR2 from the germline V gene are GTSNPN and SVGIG (reference sequence). This CDR3 spans 15 amino acids. Trimming took off 1 base at V and 4 bases at J, with 14 bases between the two ends. DNA of the CDR3: TGTGCCTGGAGTGCTCCACCGGGGCCGTACAATGAGCAGTTCTTC. This encodes CAWSAPPGPYNEQFF.

CDR3 DNA: TGTGCCAGCAGTGAGCGGGACGGCTCCTACAATGAGCAGTTCTTC. Translated, it gives CASSERDGSYNEQFF. The genes are TRBV6-5 and TRBJ2-1, with 7 bases fitting TRBD2. This CDR3 is built from 15 residues. Germline V lookup: CDR1 MNHEY, CDR2 SVGAGI. The trim removed 5 bases at V and 0 bases at J, leaving 4 bases unmatched.

This chain joins TRBV27 and TRBJ1-5, with D possibly matching TRBD1 (5 bases). The germline V gene encodes CDR1 MNHEY and CDR2 SMNVEV (reference sequence). Trimming left V 4 bases short and J 5 bases short, with 12 bases between. The CDR3 is 14 amino acids. Written as DNA, the CDR3 is TGTGCCAGCAGTTCCGGGACGGACCATCAGCCCCAGCATTTT. Amino acids: CASSSGTDHQPQHF.

J is TRBJ1-4 and V is TRBV7-8; TRBD1 aligns across 12 bases. This CDR3 contains 15 residues. V dropped 4 bases and J dropped 10; count of bases not matched to a gene: 7. Germline V gene sequence: CDR1 SGHVS, CDR2 FQNEAQ. The CDR3 DNA reads as TGTGCCAGCAGCTCGAGGGACAGGGGGCTCCCAAAACTGTTTTTT. Encoded protein: CASSSRDRGLPKLFF.

The V call is TRBV5-5, the J call TRBJ2-1; D not certain. V shed 4 bases and J shed 3 bases, with 14 bases lying between them. The V gene's germline CDR1 is SGHKS and CDR2 YYEKEE (reference sequence). The CDR3 totals 15 residues. CDR3 bases: TGTGCCAGCAGCCCTCGTACCGACCGCTACAATGAGCAGTTCTTC. It yields the protein CASSPRTDRYNEQFF.

The rearrangement joins TRBV4-3 to TRBJ1-2; D may be TRBD1 (6 bases). Germline V gene data show CDR1 as LGHNA and CDR2 as YSLEER. Trimming left V 4 bases short and J 3 bases short, with 18 bases between. The CDR3 spans 16 residues. CDR3 sequence reads: CASSPRTANFYYGYTF. CDR3 coding DNA: TGCGCCAGCAGCCCACGGACAGCCAACTTTTACTATGGCTACACCTTC.

This clonotype appeared a few times. The rearrangement joins TRBV6-5 to TRBJ1-2, with D possibly matching TRBD1 (6 bases). Trimming shortened V by 7 bases and J by 2 bases, and 11 bases separated the two germline ends. Germline lookup yields CDR1 MNHEY and CDR2 SVGAGI. The CDR3 runs 13 residues. CDR3 DNA sequence: TGTGCCAGCAAGGGCAGGGGCAACTATGGCTACACCTTC. It translates to CASKGRGNYGYTF.

This clonotype was counted only a few times. The chain links TRBV28 to TRBJ2-7; a weak D match, TRBD1 (5 bases). Per germline, CDR1 MDHEN and CDR2 SYDVKM. CDR3 length equals 16 residues. Trimming removed 8 bases at V and 0 bases at J, with 20 bases between. The CDR3 DNA is TGTGCCAGCCGCTCCTCTACAGGACGGCCCTCCTACGAGCAGTACTTC. This encodes CASRSSTGRPSYEQYF.

The rearrangement joins TRBV5-1 to TRBJ2-5; D is unclear. CDR1 is SGHRS, CDR2 YFSETQ, per germline. This CDR3 is built from 16 residues. V lost 4 bases and J lost 5, with 21 bases in between. CDR3 sequence (DNA): TGCGCCAGCAGCCCTGAGGACCCCGGAGTGGGGGAGACCCAGTACTTC. This encodes CASSPEDPGVGETQYF.

The rearrangement joins TRBV29-1 to TRBJ2-1; 7 bases fit TRBD1. V trimming: 2 bases; J trimming: 3 bases; junction bases outside the gene matches: 1. The CDR3 totals 13 residues. The germline V gene encodes CDR1 SQVTM and CDR2 ANQGSEA. This CDR3 reads CSVERTGYNEQFF. In nucleotides, the CDR3 is TGCAGCGTTGAAAGGACAGGCTACAATGAGCAGTTCTTC.

The rearrangement uses TRBV11-2 and TRBJ2-3, with 8 bases aligning to TRBD2. Unmatched junction bases numbered 9, after V lost 2 bases and J lost 14 bases. CDR3 length: 13 amino acids. The germline gives CDR1 SGHAT, CDR2 FQNNGV. The CDR3 is CASSLNLSGSRYF. The CDR3 DNA reads TGTGCCAGCAGCTTAAATTTAAGCGGGAGTCGGTATTTT.

This clonotype was seen only a few times. The V call is TRBV7-2, the J call TRBJ1-2, with D possibly matching TRBD1 (6 bases). The CDR3 contains 16 residues. V was pared by 5 bases and J by 3 bases, with 19 bases between. The germline V gene has CDR1 SGHTA and CDR2 FQGNSA. The CDR3 region is CASSDGGAPTHYGYTF. The CDR3, as DNA: TGTGCCAGCAGCGATGGGGGGGCCCCTACTCACTATGGCTACACCTTC.

The sample holds a few counts of this clonotype. This rearrangement joins TRBV6-5 to TRBJ1-6, with D possibly being TRBD1 (5 bases). CDR1 is MNHEY and CDR2 is SVGAGI in the germline V gene. Trimming left V 3 bases short and J 16 bases short, with 13 bases between. The CDR3 is made up of 12 amino acids. In nucleotides, the CDR3 is TGTGCCAGCAGTTATAATGAGGACATTCTCCACTTT. Protein sequence: CASSYNEDILHF.

The chain links TRBV3-1 to TRBJ2-3; 12 bases agree with TRBD2. CDR1 LGHDT and CDR2 YNNKEL come from the germline V gene (reference sequence). After removal of 3 bases from V and 4 bases from J, the junction contained 5 bases not matched to a gene. CDR3 length equals 16 residues. In DNA, the CDR3 is TGTGCCAGCAGCCAGGCGACTAGCGGGAGACCAGATACGCAGTATTTT. It codes for CASSQATSGRPDTQYF.

The gene calls are TRBV5-1 and TRBJ2-1; tentatively, D is TRBD2 (6 bases). Between the trimmed V and J ends, which lost 0 bases and 11 bases, there was a span of 12 bases. From germline, CDR1 is SGHRS and CDR2 YFSETQ. The CDR3 spans 13 residues. The CDR3 DNA sequence: TGCGCCAGCAGCTTGGGAGGTAGCGGCAAGCAGTTCTTC. It encodes CASSLGGSGKQFF.

The gene calls are TRBV5-1 and TRBJ2-5; weak D call: TRBD2 (5 bases). V was shortened by 4 bases and J by 2 bases, with 18 bases between the two germline ends. Germline-derived CDR1 and CDR2 are SGHRS and YFSETQ. The CDR3 length is 16 residues. The CDR3 DNA is TGCGCCAGCAGCCCCGGGGATAGGCGGGCACAAGAGACCCAGTACTTC. Translating it yields CASSPGDRRAQETQYF.

This clonotype came up once. The V gene is TRBV20-1, the J gene TRBJ1-6, with unresolved D. CDR1 and CDR2 (germline): DFQATT, SNEGSKA (reference sequence). The V end was cut by 2 bases, the J end by 10 bases, with 18 bases between. The CDR3 is made up of 15 amino acids. CDR3 in DNA: TGCAGTGCTAGAAGCATTGGCAGGACTGAGTCACCCCTCCACTTT. It translates to CSARSIGRTESPLHF.